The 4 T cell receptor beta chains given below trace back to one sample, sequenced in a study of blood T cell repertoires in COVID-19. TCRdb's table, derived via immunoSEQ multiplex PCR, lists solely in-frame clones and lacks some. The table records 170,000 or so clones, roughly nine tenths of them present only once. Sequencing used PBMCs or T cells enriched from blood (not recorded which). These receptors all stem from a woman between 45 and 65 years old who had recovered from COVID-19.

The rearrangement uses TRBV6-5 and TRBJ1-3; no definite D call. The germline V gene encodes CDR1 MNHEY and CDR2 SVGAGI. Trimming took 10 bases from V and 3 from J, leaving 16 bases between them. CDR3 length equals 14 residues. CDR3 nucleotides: TGTGCCACCCAGAGGTCGGGTCTTGGAAACACCATATATTTT. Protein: CATQRSGLGNTIYF.

CDR3: CASSQGGARGYEQYF. As DNA, the CDR3 is TGTGCCAGCAGCCAAGGAGGAGCGCGTGGCTACGAGCAGTACTTC. The chain links TRBV3-1 (or the pseudogene TRBV3-2) to TRBJ2-7; no reliable D call. V was pared by 1 base and J by 3 bases, with 13 bases between. CDR1 is LGHDT and CDR2 is YNNKEL in the germline V gene (reference sequence). The CDR3 consists of 15 residues.

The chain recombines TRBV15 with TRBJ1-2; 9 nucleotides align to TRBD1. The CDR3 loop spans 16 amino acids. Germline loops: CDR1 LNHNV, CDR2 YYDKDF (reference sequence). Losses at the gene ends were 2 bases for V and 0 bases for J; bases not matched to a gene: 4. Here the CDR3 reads CATSRSRQGANYGYTF. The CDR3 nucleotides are TGTGCCACCAGCAGATCTCGACAGGGGGCTAACTATGGCTACACCTTC. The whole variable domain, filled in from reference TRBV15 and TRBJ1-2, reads DAMVIQNPRYQVTQFGKPVTLSCSQTLNHNVMYWYQQKSSQAPKLLFHYYDKDFNNEADTPDNFQSRRPNTSFCFLDIRSPGLGDTAMYLCATSRSRQGANYGYTFGSGTRLTVV.

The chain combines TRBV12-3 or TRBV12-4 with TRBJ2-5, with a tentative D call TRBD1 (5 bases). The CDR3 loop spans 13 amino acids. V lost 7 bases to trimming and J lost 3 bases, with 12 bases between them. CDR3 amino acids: CASNQSGKETQYF. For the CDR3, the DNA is TGTGCCAGCAATCAATCAGGGAAAGAGACCCAGTACTTC.